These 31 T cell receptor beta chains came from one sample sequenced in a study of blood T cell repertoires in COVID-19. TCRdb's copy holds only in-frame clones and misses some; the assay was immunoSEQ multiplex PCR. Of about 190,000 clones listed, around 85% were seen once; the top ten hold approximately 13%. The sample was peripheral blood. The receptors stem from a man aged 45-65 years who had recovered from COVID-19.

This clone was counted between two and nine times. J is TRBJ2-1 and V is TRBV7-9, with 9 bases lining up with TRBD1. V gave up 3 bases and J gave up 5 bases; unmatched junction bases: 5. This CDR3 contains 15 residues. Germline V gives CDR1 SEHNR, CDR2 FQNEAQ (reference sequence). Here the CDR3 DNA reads TGTGCCAGCAGCTTGTGGACAGGGGCGCACAATGAGCAGTTCTTC. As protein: CASSLWTGAHNEQFF.

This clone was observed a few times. CDR3: CASSLDIPNQPQHF. CDR3 DNA sequence: TGTGCCAGCAGCTTAGACATACCGAATCAGCCCCAGCATTTT. The chain combines TRBV7-9 with TRBJ1-5; D remains unclear. The CDR3 sequence is 14 residues long. With 1 base removed from V and 4 bases from J, the gap between germline ends came to 8 bases. Germline V gene data show CDR1 as SEHNR and CDR2 as FQNEAQ (reference sequence). Drawing the rest from reference TRBV7-9 and TRBJ1-5, the complete variable domain is DTGVSQNPRHKITKRGQNVTFRCDPISEHNRLYWYRQTLGQGPEFLTYFQNEAQLEKSRLLSDRFSAERPKGSFSTLEIQRTEQGDSAMYLCASSLDIPNQPQHFGDGTRLSIL.

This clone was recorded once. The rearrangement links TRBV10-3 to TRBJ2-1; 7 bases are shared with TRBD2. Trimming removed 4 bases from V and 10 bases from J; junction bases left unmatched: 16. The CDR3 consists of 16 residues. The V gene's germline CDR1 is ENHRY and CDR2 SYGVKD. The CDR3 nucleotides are TGTGCCATCAGTGGCAGGGCGGGACTACAACAAGAAGAGCAGTTCTTC. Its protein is CAISGRAGLQQEEQFF.

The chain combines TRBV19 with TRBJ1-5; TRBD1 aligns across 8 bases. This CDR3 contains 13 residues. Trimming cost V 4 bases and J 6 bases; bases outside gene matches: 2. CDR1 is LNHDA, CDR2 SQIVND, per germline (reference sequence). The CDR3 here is CASSTDRVQPQHF. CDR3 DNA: TGTGCCAGTAGTACGGACAGGGTTCAGCCCCAGCATTTT.

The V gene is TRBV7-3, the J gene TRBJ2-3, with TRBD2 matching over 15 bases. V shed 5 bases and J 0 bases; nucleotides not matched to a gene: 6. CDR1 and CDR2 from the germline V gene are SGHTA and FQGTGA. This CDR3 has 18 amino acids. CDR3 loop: CASSPRTSGRGSTDTQYF. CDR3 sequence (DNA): TGTGCCAGCAGCCCCAGGACTAGCGGGAGGGGTAGCACAGATACGCAGTATTTT.

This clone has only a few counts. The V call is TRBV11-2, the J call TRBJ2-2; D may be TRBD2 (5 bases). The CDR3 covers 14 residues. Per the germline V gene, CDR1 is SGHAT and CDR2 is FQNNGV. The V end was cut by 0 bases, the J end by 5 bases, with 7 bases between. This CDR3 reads CASSLDRGTGELFF. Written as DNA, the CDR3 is TGTGCCAGCAGCTTAGATCGGGGTACCGGGGAGCTGTTTTTT.

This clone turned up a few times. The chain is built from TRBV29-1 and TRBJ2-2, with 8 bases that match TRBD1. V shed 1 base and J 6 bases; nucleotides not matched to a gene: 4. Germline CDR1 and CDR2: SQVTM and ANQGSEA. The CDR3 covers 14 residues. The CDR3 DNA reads TGCAGCGTTGAAGGGACAGGGAAGGCCGGGGAGCTGTTTTTT. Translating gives CSVEGTGKAGELFF.

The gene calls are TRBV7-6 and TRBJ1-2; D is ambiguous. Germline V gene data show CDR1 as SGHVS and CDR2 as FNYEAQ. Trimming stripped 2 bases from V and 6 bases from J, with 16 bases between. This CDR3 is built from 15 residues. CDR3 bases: TGTGCCAGCAGCTTAAGGGCCGGAGGATTTGATGGCTACACCTTC. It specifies CASSLRAGGFDGYTF. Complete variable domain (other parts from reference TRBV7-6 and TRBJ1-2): GAGVSQSPRYKVTKRGQDVALRCDPISGHVSLYWYRQALGQGPEFLTYFNYEAQQDKSGLPNDRFSAERPEGSISTLTIQRTEQRDSAMYRCASSLRAGGFDGYTFGSGTRLTVV.

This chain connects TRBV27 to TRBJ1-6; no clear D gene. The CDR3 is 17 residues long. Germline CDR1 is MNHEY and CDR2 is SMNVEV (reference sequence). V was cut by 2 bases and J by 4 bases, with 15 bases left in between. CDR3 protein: CASSLSQTNPYNSPLHF. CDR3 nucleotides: TGTGCCAGCAGTTTAAGCCAGACAAACCCTTATAATTCACCCCTCCACTTT.

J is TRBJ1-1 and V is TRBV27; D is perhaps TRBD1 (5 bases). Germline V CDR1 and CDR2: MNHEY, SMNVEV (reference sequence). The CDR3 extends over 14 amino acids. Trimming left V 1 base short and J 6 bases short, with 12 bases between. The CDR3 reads CASSLWGVNSEAFF. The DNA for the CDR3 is TGTGCCAGCAGTTTATGGGGGGTGAATTCTGAAGCTTTCTTT.

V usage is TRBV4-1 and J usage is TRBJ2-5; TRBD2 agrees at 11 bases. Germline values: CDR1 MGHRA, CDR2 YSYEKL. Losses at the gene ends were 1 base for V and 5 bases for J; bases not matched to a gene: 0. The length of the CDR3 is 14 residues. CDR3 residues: CASSQVAGGETQYF. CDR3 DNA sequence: TGCGCCAGCAGCCAAGTAGCGGGAGGGGAGACCCAGTACTTC.

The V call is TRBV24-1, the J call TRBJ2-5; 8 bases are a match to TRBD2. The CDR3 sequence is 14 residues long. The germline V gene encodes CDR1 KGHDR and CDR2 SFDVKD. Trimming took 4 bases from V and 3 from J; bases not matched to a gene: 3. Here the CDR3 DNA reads TGTGCCACCAGTGACAGAGCGGGAGAAGAGACCCAGTACTTC. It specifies CATSDRAGEETQYF.

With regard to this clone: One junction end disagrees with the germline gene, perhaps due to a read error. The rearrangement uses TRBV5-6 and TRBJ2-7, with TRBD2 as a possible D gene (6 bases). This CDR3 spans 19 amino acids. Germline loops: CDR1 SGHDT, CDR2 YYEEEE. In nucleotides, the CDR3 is TGTGCCAGCAGCTTGCATGGTTCTAGCGCGGAAGAAAATCCCTATGAGCAGTACTTC. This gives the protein CASSLHGSSAEENPYEQYF.

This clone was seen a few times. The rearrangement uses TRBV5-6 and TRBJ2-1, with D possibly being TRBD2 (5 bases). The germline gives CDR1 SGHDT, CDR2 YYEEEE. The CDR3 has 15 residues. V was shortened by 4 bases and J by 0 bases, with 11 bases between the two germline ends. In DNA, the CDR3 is TGTGCCAGCAGCGTTTGGAGGCACTCCTACAATGAGCAGTTCTTC. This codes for CASSVWRHSYNEQFF.

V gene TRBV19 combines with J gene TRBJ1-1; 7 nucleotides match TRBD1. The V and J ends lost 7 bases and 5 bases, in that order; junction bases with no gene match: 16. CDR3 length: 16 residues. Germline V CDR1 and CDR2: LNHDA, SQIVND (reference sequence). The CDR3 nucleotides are TGTGCCAGTACCGCAAAAAGACAGGGAATAGGGACTGAAGCTTTCTTT. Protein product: CASTAKRQGIGTEAFF. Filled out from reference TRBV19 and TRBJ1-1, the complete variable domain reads DGGITQSPKYLFRKEGQNVTLSCEQNLNHDAMYWYRQDPGQGLRLIYYSQIVNDFQKGDIAEGYSVSREKKESFPLTVTSAQKNPTAFYLCASTAKRQGIGTEAFFGQGTRLTVV.

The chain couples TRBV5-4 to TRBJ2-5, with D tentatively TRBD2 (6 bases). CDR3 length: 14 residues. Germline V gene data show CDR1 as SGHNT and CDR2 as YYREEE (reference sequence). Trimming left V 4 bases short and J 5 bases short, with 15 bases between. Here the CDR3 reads CASSTPRGGETQYF. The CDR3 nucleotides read TGTGCCAGCAGCACCCCGCGGGGCGGCGAGACCCAGTACTTC. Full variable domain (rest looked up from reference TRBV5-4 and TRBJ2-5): ETGVTQSPTHLIKTRGQQVTLRCSSQSGHNTVSWYQQALGQGPQFIFQYYREEENGRGNFPPRFSGLQFPNYSSELNVNALELDDSALYLCASSTPRGGETQYFGPGTRLLVL.

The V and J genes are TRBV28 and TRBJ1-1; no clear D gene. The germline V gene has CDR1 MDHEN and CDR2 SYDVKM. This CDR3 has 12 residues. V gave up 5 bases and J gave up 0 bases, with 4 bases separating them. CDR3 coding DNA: TGTGCCAGCAGTCTTATGAACACTGAAGCTTTCTTT. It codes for CASSLMNTEAFF.

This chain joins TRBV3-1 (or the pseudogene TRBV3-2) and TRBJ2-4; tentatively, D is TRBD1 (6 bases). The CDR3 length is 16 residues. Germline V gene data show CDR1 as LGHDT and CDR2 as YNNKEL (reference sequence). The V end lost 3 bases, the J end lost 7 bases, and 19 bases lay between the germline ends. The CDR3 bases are TGTGCCAGCAGCCATAACTTTGACCGGGACATCAACATTCAGTACTTC. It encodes CASSHNFDRDINIQYF.

CDR3 sequence reads: CASSTTGVAGNTIYF. CDR3 coding DNA: TGTGCCAGCAGCACGACAGGGGTGGCTGGAAACACCATATATTTT. The chain joins TRBV6-1 to TRBJ1-3; 8 bases are shared with TRBD1. This CDR3 is built from 15 residues. J was trimmed by 2 bases and V by 6 bases; bases with no gene match: 6. Germline V gene lookup returns CDR1 MNHNS and CDR2 SASEGT.

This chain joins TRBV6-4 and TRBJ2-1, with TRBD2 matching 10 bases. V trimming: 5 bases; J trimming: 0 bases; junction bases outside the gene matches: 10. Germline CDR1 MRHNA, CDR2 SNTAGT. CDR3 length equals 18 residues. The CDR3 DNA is TGTGCCAGCAGTCCTCTAGGGACTAGCGCGAGCTCCTACAATGAGCAGTTCTTC. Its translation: CASSPLGTSASSYNEQFF.

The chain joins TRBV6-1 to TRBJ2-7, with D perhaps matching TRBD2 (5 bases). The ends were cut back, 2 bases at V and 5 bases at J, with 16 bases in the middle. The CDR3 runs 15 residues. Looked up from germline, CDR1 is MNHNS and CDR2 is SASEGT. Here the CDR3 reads CASSESGRLRDEQYF. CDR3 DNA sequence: TGTGCCAGCAGTGAATCGGGGAGACTCCGGGACGAGCAGTACTTC.

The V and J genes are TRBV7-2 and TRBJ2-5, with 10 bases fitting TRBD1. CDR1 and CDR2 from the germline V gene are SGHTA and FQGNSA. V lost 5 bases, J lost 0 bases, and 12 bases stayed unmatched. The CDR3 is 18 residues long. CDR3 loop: CASSPRTGGTRNQETQYF. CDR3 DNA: TGTGCCAGCAGCCCAAGGACAGGGGGAACACGAAACCAAGAGACCCAGTACTTC. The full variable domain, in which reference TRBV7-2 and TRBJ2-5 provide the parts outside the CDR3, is GAGVSQSPSNKVTEKGKDVELRCDPISGHTALYWYRQSLGQGLEFLIYFQGNSAPDKSGLPSDRFSAERTGGSVSTLTIQRTQQEDSAVYLCASSPRTGGTRNQETQYFGPGTRLLVL.

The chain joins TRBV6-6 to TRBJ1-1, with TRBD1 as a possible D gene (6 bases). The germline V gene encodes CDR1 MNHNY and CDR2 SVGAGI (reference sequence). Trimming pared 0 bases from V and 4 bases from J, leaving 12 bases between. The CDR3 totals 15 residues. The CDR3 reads CASSYSGGQRTEAFF. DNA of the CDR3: TGTGCCAGCAGTTACTCGGGGGGGCAGCGCACTGAAGCTTTCTTT.

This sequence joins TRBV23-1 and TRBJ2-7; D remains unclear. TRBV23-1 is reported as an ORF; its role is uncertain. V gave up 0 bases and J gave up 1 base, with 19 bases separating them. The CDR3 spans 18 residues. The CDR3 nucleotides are TGCGCCAGCAGTCAATCCGAGGAAGAACCGAGAGTATCCTACGAGCAGTACTTC. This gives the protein CASSQSEEEPRVSYEQYF.

In DNA form, the CDR3 reads TGTGCCACCAGCAGAGACCCTTCCTACGAGCAGTACTTC. Encoded protein: CATSRDPSYEQYF. This chain joins TRBV15 and TRBJ2-7; D gene unclear. Germline-derived CDR1 and CDR2 are LNHNV and YYDKDF (reference sequence). The CDR3 runs 13 residues. The V end was cut by 0 bases, the J end by 1 base, with 4 bases between.

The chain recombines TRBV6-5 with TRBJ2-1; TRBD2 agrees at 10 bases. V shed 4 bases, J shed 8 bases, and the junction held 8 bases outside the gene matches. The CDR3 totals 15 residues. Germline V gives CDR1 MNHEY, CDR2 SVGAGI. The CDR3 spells CASSFSSGRGDEQFF. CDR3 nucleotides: TGTGCCAGCAGTTTTTCTAGCGGGAGAGGCGATGAGCAGTTCTTC.

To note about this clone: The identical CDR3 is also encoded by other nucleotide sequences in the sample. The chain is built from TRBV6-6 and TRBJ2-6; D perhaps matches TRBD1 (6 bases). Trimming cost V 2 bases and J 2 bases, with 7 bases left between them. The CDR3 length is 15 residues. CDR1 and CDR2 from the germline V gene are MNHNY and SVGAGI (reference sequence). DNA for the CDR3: TGTGCCAGCAGTTACCCAGGGGCTGGGGCCAACGTCCTGACTTTC. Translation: CASSYPGAGANVLTF.

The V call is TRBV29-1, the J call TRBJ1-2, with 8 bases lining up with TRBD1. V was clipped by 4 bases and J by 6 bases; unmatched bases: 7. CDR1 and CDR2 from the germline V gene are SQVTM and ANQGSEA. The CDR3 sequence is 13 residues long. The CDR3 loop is CSVVLQGANGYTF. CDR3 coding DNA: TGCAGCGTTGTTCTGCAGGGGGCAAATGGCTACACCTTC.

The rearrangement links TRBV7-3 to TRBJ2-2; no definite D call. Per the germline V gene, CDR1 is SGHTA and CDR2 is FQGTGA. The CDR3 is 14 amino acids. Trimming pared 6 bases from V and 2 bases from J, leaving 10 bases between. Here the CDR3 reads CASSSTTNTGELFF. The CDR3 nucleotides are TGTGCCAGCAGTTCAACCACAAACACCGGGGAGCTGTTTTTT.

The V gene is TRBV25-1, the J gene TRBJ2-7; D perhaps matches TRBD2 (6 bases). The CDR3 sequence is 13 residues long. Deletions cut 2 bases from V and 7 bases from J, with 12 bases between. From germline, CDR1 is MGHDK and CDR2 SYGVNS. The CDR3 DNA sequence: TGTGCCAGCAGTGAACCGGGAGTCCGAGAGCAGTACTTC. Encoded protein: CASSEPGVREQYF.

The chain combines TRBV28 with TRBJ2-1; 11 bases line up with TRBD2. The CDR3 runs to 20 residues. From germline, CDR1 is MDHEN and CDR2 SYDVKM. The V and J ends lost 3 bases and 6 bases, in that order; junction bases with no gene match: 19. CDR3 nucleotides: TGTGCCAGCAGTTTCGGGGGCCCTTTTACGGGGACTAGCGGCTTCAATGAGCAGTTCTTC. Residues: CASSFGGPFTGTSGFNEQFF.